The clone carrying this T cell receptor beta chain appeared a single time. Its antigen remains unidentified. These data originate in a study of CD8 T cells in Susac syndrome. Study at large: Intravenous immunoglobulin alone or corticosteroids were being given to patients with Susac syndrome at blood draw, unless they were therapy-naive.

After extraction with the RNeasy kit, 0.5 to 1 ug of the RNA was reverse transcribed using random hexamers. MiXCR was run by TCRdb on the immunoSEQ multiplex PCR reads, yielding one entry per CDR3 protein. The sample includes 180,000 or so distinct CDR3 sequences, 85% to 95% of them seen just once. Study-level findings and limits: It was acknowledged in the study that its TCR sequencing and HLA analysis involved a relatively small number of individuals.

Sequencing input: CD4+ T cells from PBMCs. The receptor's source is a human donor with Susac syndrome.

The chain's CDR3 is CSAVRDRGRYEQYF. In DNA form, the CDR3 reads TGCAGTGCTGTCCGGGACAGGGGGAGGTACGAGCAGTACTTC. V and J are TRBV20-1 and TRBJ2-7, with 11 bases lining up with TRBD1. V lost 5 bases, J lost 4 bases, and 7 bases stayed unmatched. Germline CDR1 DFQATT, CDR2 SNEGSKA (reference sequence). The CDR3 has 14 residues.